The clone carrying this T cell receptor (beta chain) was seen a handful of times. Its antigen is still unknown. Germline CDR1 is DFQATT and CDR2 is SNEGSKA (reference sequence). V lost 4 bases, J lost 8 bases, and 14 bases lay in between. This CDR3 comprises 12 residues. Stored at -80 C, 2 million PBMCs were the source of the unsorted libraries. The output of every sequencing run exceeded 190 million TCR-beta sequences, derived from 15-18 subjects. Via MiXCR, TCRdb re-called the 5' RACE reads, giving one row per CDR3 protein. In the table there are about 62,000 distinct CDR3 sequences, around 5.2% of which are singletons. The data are from a study of neurological immune-mediated disorders. Study conclusions and caveats: While HTLV-1-associated myelopathy showed the greatest TCR clonal expansion, multiple sclerosis showed the least, falling below healthy controls. Because no CDR3 amino acid sequences were shared across subjects by expanded clones, private repertoires were suggested in all groups.

The genes are TRBV20-1 and TRBJ1-1; TRBD1 is a possible D gene (6 bases). This TCR was recovered from a woman between 50 and 59 years old with multiple sclerosis. The sequencing sample was made of PBMCs. The DNA of the CDR3 is TGCAGTGCTACTTTAAGGGGGTTAGAAGCTTTCTTT. This sequence encodes CSATLRGLEAFF.